The T cell receptor (beta chain) described here comes from a study of PD-L1 blockade in urothelial cancer. At the level of the study: Patients commenced atezolizumab in 2014, and it was given at 1,200 mg intravenously every 3 weeks. Analyses used blood from 3 weeks (second dose) and 6 weeks after treatment start. There were a median of approximately 130,000 T cells in blood samples.

CDR3 length: 15 residues. J gave up 3 bases and V 4 bases, and 10 bases lay outside the gene matches. In germline, CDR1 is SGHNT, CDR2 YYREEE (reference sequence). Time point indicated: pretreatment peripheral blood. Locally advanced or metastatic urothelial carcinoma was diagnosed in the patients. Repertoires were generated with immunoSEQ multiplex PCR, while TCRdb's copy carries only in-frame clones and drops some. This table has 54,000 or so clones, more than 75% appearing once. This specimen consisted of PBMCs, obtained around atezolizumab (anti-PD-L1) treatment. V is TRBV5-4 and J is TRBJ2-7; 7 nucleotides line up with TRBD1. The sequence derives from a man aged 45 to 65 with urothelial cancer. Here the CDR3 reads CASSRQPQGDYEQYF. Here the CDR3 DNA reads TGTGCCAGCAGCAGGCAGCCCCAGGGGGACTACGAGCAGTACTTC.